The clone carrying this T cell receptor (beta chain) came up a few times. Its antigen is unknown. Quantitative barcoded 5'-RACE was used to prepare TCR beta libraries. Each CDR3 protein gets one entry after TCRdb re-called the 5' RACE reads with MiXCR. This table has a few hundred thousand distinct CDR3 sequences, around 24% appearing once. These data come from a study of CD8 T cells in ankylosing spondylitis. General study points: Among TCR beta sequences, a motif of roughly 8 highly homologous variants appeared characteristic of ankylosing spondylitis blood.

V lost 3 bases and J lost 8; bases outside the gene matches: 4. Germline CDR1 reads SGHTA; CDR2 reads FQGTGA. CDR3 size: 13 residues. This chain links TRBV7-3 with TRBJ2-1; 7 nucleotides align to TRBD1. The sequenced sample was blood, either unsorted or a sorted T cell fraction (not recorded which). This receptor was identified in a male donor with ankylosing spondylitis. The CDR3 sequence is CASSFQQGYEQFF. The CDR3 bases are TGTGCCAGCAGCTTCCAACAGGGGTATGAGCAGTTCTTC.